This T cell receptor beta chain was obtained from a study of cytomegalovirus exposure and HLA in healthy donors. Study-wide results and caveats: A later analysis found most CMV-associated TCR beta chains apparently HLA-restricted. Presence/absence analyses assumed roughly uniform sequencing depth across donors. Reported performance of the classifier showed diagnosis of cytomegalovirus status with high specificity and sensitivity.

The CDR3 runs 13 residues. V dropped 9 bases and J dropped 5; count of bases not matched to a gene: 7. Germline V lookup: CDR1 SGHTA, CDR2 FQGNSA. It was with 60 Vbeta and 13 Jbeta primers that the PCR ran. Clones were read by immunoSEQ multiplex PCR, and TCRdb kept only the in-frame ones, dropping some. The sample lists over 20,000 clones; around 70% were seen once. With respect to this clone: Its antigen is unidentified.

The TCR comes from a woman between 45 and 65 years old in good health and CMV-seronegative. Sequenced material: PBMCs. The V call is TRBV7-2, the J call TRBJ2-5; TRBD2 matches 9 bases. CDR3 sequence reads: CARTRGGMETQYF. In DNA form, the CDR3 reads TGTGCCAGGACGCGGGGGGGAATGGAGACCCAGTACTTC.